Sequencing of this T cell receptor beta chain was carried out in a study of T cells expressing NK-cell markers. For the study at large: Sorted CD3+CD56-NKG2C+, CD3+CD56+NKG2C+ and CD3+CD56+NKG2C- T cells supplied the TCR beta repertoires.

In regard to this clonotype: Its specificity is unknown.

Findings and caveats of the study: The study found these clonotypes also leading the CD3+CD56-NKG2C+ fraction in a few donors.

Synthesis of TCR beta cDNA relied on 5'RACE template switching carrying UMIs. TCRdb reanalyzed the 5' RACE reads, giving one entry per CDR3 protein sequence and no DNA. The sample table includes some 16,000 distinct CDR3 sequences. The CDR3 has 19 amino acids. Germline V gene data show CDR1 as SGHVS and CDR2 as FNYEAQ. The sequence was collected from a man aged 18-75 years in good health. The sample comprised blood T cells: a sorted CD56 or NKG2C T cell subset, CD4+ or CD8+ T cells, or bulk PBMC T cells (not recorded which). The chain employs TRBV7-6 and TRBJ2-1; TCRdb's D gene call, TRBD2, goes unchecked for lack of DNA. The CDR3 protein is CASSPSLGGGASSYNEQFF.